The 29 T cell receptor beta chains presented below share a single source sample, sequenced in a study of blood T cell repertoires in COVID-19. Assay used: immunoSEQ multiplex PCR; TCRdb lists only in-frame clones, some missing. The data show roughly 250,000 clones, 88% seen once. Material for sequencing was peripheral blood. These receptors came from a woman in her thirties or forties who had recovered from COVID-19.

This chain joins TRBV27 and TRBJ2-7, with 10 bases lining up with TRBD2. This CDR3 has 18 residues. Germline V gene data show CDR1 as MNHEY and CDR2 as SMNVEV (reference sequence). The J segment lost 6 bases and the V segment lost 2 bases, leaving 16 bases of the junction unmatched. The CDR3 loop reads CASSLPFGLAGVVPEQYF. In DNA, the CDR3 is TGTGCCAGCAGTTTACCGTTTGGGCTAGCGGGAGTCGTCCCCGAGCAGTACTTC.

The chain has TRBV11-2 and TRBJ2-7; D gene ambiguous. Germline V gene lookup returns CDR1 SGHAT and CDR2 FQNNGV. The CDR3 is 16 amino acids. Trimming pared 5 bases from V and 0 bases from J, leaving 17 bases between. CDR3 loop: CASSPRGPVGSYEQYF. Written as DNA, the CDR3 is TGTGCCAGCAGCCCCCGCGGCCCGGTGGGCTCCTACGAGCAGTACTTC.

J is TRBJ2-7 and V is TRBV27; 10 nucleotides align to TRBD1. V trimming: 3 bases; J trimming: 6 bases; junction bases outside the gene matches: 11. This CDR3 comprises 16 residues. Germline V CDR1 and CDR2: MNHEY, SMNVEV (reference sequence). Here the CDR3 DNA reads TGTGCCAGCAGTTTTGGGACAGGGGTCTTCGGGATCGAGCAGTACTTC. It encodes CASSFGTGVFGIEQYF.

The chain has TRBV3-1 (or the pseudogene TRBV3-2) and TRBJ1-1, with 8 bases matching TRBD1. Trimming at V came to 5 bases and at J to 4 bases, leaving 6 bases not matched to a gene. The CDR3 consists of 14 residues. Germline assignment: CDR1 LGHDT and CDR2 YNNKEL (reference sequence). In DNA form, the CDR3 reads TGTGCCAGCAGCGCAACAGGGGGGAGCACTGAAGCTTTCTTT. Protein: CASSATGGSTEAFF.

This chain joins TRBV5-4 and TRBJ2-7, with TRBD1 identical over 9 bases. This CDR3 is built from 15 residues. In germline, CDR1 is SGHNT, CDR2 YYREEE (reference sequence). J gave up 3 bases and V 4 bases, and 8 bases lay outside the gene matches. This chain's CDR3 is CASSPRGTGHYEQYF. In DNA form, the CDR3 reads TGTGCCAGCAGCCCTAGAGGGACAGGGCACTACGAGCAGTACTTC.

This clone has only one observation. The rearrangement links TRBV19 to TRBJ2-7; 10 nucleotides match TRBD2. Trimming cost V 5 bases and J 2 bases; bases outside gene matches: 9. Germline CDR1 LNHDA, CDR2 SQIVND (reference sequence). The CDR3 spans 16 residues. CDR3 DNA sequence: TGTGCCAGTAGTGCGGTAGCGGGAGGCCCCCCCTACGAGCAGTACTTC. It specifies CASSAVAGGPPYEQYF.

The rearrangement joins TRBV9 to TRBJ1-2, with no clear D. Trimming pared 3 bases from V and 5 bases from J, leaving 8 bases between. The CDR3 contains 12 residues. CDR1 is SGDLS and CDR2 is YYNGEE in the germline V gene. The CDR3, as DNA: TGTGCCAGCAGCGGCCTAGGATATGGCTACACCTTC. Protein: CASSGLGYGYTF.

This clone occurred once. The chain joins TRBV9 to TRBJ1-4, with D perhaps matching TRBD1 (5 bases). Trimming removed 4 bases at V and 2 bases at J, with 9 bases between. The CDR3 sequence is 14 residues long. The germline CDR1 and CDR2 sequences are SGDLS and YYNGEE. CDR3: CASSPRGTNEKLFF. The DNA of the CDR3 is TGTGCCAGCAGCCCCCGGGGGACTAATGAAAAACTGTTTTTT.

The genes are TRBV5-4 and TRBJ1-1; D is perhaps TRBD1 (5 bases). The germline CDR1 and CDR2 sequences are SGHNT and YYREEE (reference sequence). This CDR3 has 15 amino acids. V was clipped by 0 bases and J by 3 bases, with 12 bases between them. CDR3 bases: TGTGCCAGCAGCTTGGCCCCGGGGGAAGACACTGAAGCTTTCTTT. It is translated as CASSLAPGEDTEAFF.

A single count supports this clone. The rearrangement uses TRBV19 and TRBJ2-1, with 8 bases lining up with TRBD1. Germline CDR1 LNHDA, CDR2 SQIVND (reference sequence). With 0 bases clipped from V and 2 bases from J, the junction kept 6 bases outside the gene matches. This CDR3 has 17 residues. The CDR3, as DNA: TGTGCCAGTAGTATAGACCAAGGGACAGGTGCCTACAATGAGCAGTTCTTC. Translation: CASSIDQGTGAYNEQFF.

This sequence joins TRBV19 and TRBJ2-1, with TRBD2 matching over 7 bases. CDR3 length equals 14 residues. Germline-derived CDR1 and CDR2 are LNHDA and SQIVND (reference sequence). J was trimmed by 9 bases and V by 0 bases; bases with no gene match: 5. This CDR3 reads CASSIEGGLGEQFF. Here the CDR3 DNA reads TGTGCCAGTAGTATAGAGGGGGGGTTGGGTGAGCAGTTCTTC.

This chain uses TRBV6-2 or TRBV6-3 with TRBJ1-1; D is unclear. Germline loops: CDR1 MNHEY, CDR2 SVGEGT. CDR3 size: 13 residues. V was pared by 0 bases and J by 3 bases, with 5 bases between. The CDR3 spells CASSYSEDTEAFF. The CDR3 coding sequence is TGTGCCAGCAGTTACTCGGAGGACACTGAAGCTTTCTTT.

V and J are TRBV5-1 and TRBJ1-6; TRBD1 agrees at 7 bases. Germline V gives CDR1 SGHRS, CDR2 YFSETQ. V trimming: 3 bases; J trimming: 5 bases; junction bases outside the gene matches: 5. The CDR3 covers 15 residues. The chain's CDR3 is CASSSRDSNNSPLHF. Here the CDR3 DNA reads TGCGCCAGCAGCTCCCGGGACAGCAATAATTCACCCCTCCACTTT.

The V and J genes are TRBV18 and TRBJ1-1, with D perhaps TRBD1 (5 bases). CDR1 KGHSH and CDR2 LQKENI come from the germline V gene. Trimming took off 3 bases at V and 6 bases at J, with 14 bases between the two ends. CDR3 length: 14 residues. CDR3 sequence (DNA): TGTGCCAGCTCACCCTATGGGCAGGGTGCTGAAGCTTTCTTT. Translated, it gives CASSPYGQGAEAFF.

The chain combines TRBV21-1 with TRBJ2-3; the table calls TRBD1, which could not be checked here. TRBV21-1 is deemed a pseudogene. The CDR3 covers 14 residues. The DNA of the CDR3 is TGTGCCAGCAGCGGGTCTTCAGGGCCAGATACGCAGTATTTT. Translating it yields CASSGSSGPDTQYF.

The count of this clone is one. This CDR3 is missing its conserved last phenylalanine or tryptophan, likely due to a read error. The DNA is omitted, as the CDR3 cannot be located on it reliably, and the CDR3 follows TCRdb's listing. The V call is TRBV20-1, the J call TRBJ2-7; the table calls TRBD1, which could not be checked here. The germline V gene encodes CDR1 DFQATT and CDR2 SNEGSKA (reference sequence). The CDR3 extends over 9 residues, inclusive of both ends. The CDR3 is CSARLPTGE.

This rearrangement joins TRBV18 to TRBJ1-1; TRBD1 matches at 7 bases. CDR3 size: 15 residues. Germline V gives CDR1 KGHSH, CDR2 LQKENI. The trim removed 3 bases at V and 6 bases at J, leaving 10 bases unmatched. The CDR3, as DNA: TGTGCCAGCTCACCCTCAAGGGGGCGCGTCCCTGAAGCTTTCTTT. The encoded protein is CASSPSRGRVPEAFF.

The V and J genes are TRBV7-3 and TRBJ2-2; TRBD1 might be the D (6 bases). In germline, CDR1 is SGHTA, CDR2 FQGTGA. The germline V and J ends were trimmed by 2 bases and 2 bases, with 9 bases remaining between them. The CDR3 loop spans 15 amino acids. CDR3 region: CASSLGTPNTGELFF. The CDR3 DNA reads as TGTGCCAGCAGCTTAGGGACACCCAACACCGGGGAGCTGTTTTTT. The variable domain in full, completed from reference TRBV7-3 and TRBJ2-2, reads GAGVSQTPSNKVTEKGKYVELRCDPISGHTALYWYRQSLGQGPEFLIYFQGTGAADDSGLPNDRFFAVRPEGSVSTLKIQRTERGDSAVYLCASSLGTPNTGELFFGEGSRLTVL.

This chain joins TRBV7-2 and TRBJ1-6; 7 bases are shared with TRBD1. The CDR3 extends over 13 amino acids. In germline, CDR1 is SGHTA, CDR2 FQGNSA. Trimming at V came to 7 bases and at J to 10 bases, leaving 7 bases not matched to a gene. This CDR3 reads CASTPGGWSPLHF. In nucleotides, the CDR3 is TGTGCCAGCACCCCAGGGGGTTGGTCACCCCTCCACTTT. Combining the CDR3 with reference TRBV7-2 and TRBJ1-6 gives the whole variable domain GAGVSQSPSNKVTEKGKDVELRCDPISGHTALYWYRQSLGQGLEFLIYFQGNSAPDKSGLPSDRFSAERTGGSVSTLTIQRTQQEDSAVYLCASTPGGWSPLHFGNGTRLTVT.

V is TRBV18 and J is TRBJ2-1; possible D gene TRBD2, 6 bases. This CDR3 has 15 residues. V was shortened by 0 bases and J by 9 bases, with 15 bases between the two germline ends. Germline values: CDR1 KGHSH, CDR2 LQKENI. CDR3 in DNA: TGTGCCAGCTCACCACCGATCGGGACTTCGGGTGAGCAGTTCTTC. Protein sequence: CASSPPIGTSGEQFF. The whole variable domain, remainder taken from reference TRBV18 and TRBJ2-1, is NAGVMQNPRHLVRRRGQEARLRCSPMKGHSHVYWYRQLPEEGLKFMVYLQKENIIDESGMPKERFSAEFPKEGPSILRIQQVVRGDSAAYFCASSPPIGTSGEQFFGPGTRLTVL.

The chain uses TRBV7-8 and TRBJ2-7, with a possible D match to TRBD2 (6 bases). Germline CDR1 and CDR2: SGHVS and FQNEAQ. Trimming cost V 4 bases and J 0 bases, with 13 bases left between them. This CDR3 is 15 amino acids long. The CDR3 region is CASSSNPGSSYEQYF. The CDR3 DNA follows: TGTGCCAGCAGCTCAAACCCCGGGAGCTCCTACGAGCAGTACTTC.

The gene calls are TRBV13 and TRBJ1-3, with 8 bases lining up with TRBD1. This CDR3 has 14 amino acids. V gave up 4 bases and J gave up 3 bases; unmatched junction bases: 2. Germline CDR1 PRHDT, CDR2 FYEKMQ (reference sequence). The CDR3 bases are TGTGCCAGCAGCTGGACAGGGAATGGAAACACCATATATTTT. The encoded protein is CASSWTGNGNTIYF.

This clone occurred once. The chain has TRBV29-1 and TRBJ2-3; possible D gene TRBD2, 6 bases. V dropped 4 bases and J dropped 11 bases, with 13 bases sitting between them. Germline assignment: CDR1 SQVTM and CDR2 ANQGSEA. CDR3 length equals 11 residues. CDR3 nucleotides: TGCAGCGTTGCCGGGGCCGGGGGGCAGTATTTT. Residues: CSVAGAGGQYF.

V is TRBV25-1 and J is TRBJ1-3; D perhaps matches TRBD1 (5 bases). The CDR3 contains 17 residues. Germline CDR1 is MGHDK and CDR2 is SYGVNS. V was trimmed by 4 bases and J by 0 bases, leaving 16 bases between them. The CDR3 nucleotides read TGTGCCAGCAGTGGGATGGGGGGGACGAGCTCTGGAAACACCATATATTTT. Translating it yields CASSGMGGTSSGNTIYF.

CDR3 DNA: TGTGCCTGGACCACCGGGTGGGGAGACAAGCAGTTCTTC. It is translated as CAWTTGWGDKQFF. The gene calls are TRBV30 and TRBJ2-1; a possible D gene is TRBD2 (5 bases). The germline V gene encodes CDR1 GTSNPN and CDR2 SVGIG (reference sequence). CDR3 length equals 13 residues. The ends were cut back, 4 bases at V and 11 bases at J, with 18 bases in the middle.

This clone was observed once. This chain links TRBV19 with TRBJ1-2; 7 bases agree with TRBD1. The CDR3 is 16 amino acids. The trim removed 0 bases at V and 2 bases at J, leaving 6 bases unmatched. Germline V gene sequence: CDR1 LNHDA, CDR2 SQIVND (reference sequence). The CDR3 is CASSIDQGQRNYGYTF. The CDR3 bases are TGTGCCAGTAGTATAGATCAGGGACAGAGAAACTATGGCTACACCTTC. Full variable domain (missing parts from reference TRBV19 and TRBJ1-2): DGGITQSPKYLFRKEGQNVTLSCEQNLNHDAMYWYRQDPGQGLRLIYYSQIVNDFQKGDIAEGYSVSREKKESFPLTVTSAQKNPTAFYLCASSIDQGQRNYGYTFGSGTRLTVV.

The J gene is TRBJ1-4, the V gene TRBV7-2; TRBD1 is a possible D gene (5 bases). Germline V gene data show CDR1 as SGHTA and CDR2 as FQGNSA. With 5 bases removed from V and 14 bases from J, the gap between germline ends came to 21 bases. The CDR3 covers 14 residues. The CDR3 nucleotides are TGTGCCAGCAGCCCACCCGGCGGGCGGGGGGGGCTGTTTTTT. This encodes CASSPPGGRGGLFF.

Only one count was recorded for this clone. The V gene is TRBV6-5, the J gene TRBJ2-1; tentatively, D is TRBD2 (5 bases). The CDR3 has 14 residues. Trimming took 6 bases from V and 2 from J, leaving 11 bases between them. CDR1 is MNHEY, CDR2 SVGAGI, per germline. The CDR3 DNA reads as TGTGCCAGCAGCGCCCCCGGGGCCTACAATGAGCAGTTCTTC. It specifies CASSAPGAYNEQFF.

V is TRBV6-5 and J is TRBJ1-2; D is uncertain. The CDR3 has 12 residues. CDR1 is MNHEY and CDR2 is SVGAGI in the germline V gene. Trimming left V 6 bases short and J 7 bases short, with 12 bases between. The chain's CDR3 is CASSPGSGGYTF. CDR3 coding DNA: TGTGCCAGCAGCCCCGGTTCGGGTGGCTACACCTTC.